Listed below are T cell receptor beta chains from one sample, sequenced in a study of identical twins. TCRdb used MiXCR to reprocess the 5' RACE reads, holding one entry per CDR3 protein. The sample records under 1 million distinct CDR3 sequences, 12% being singletons. The data also belong to a second study, concerning yellow fever vaccine responses in identical twins.

The sequenced sample was PBMCs. Source of these receptors: a woman younger than 35 in good health. The CDR3 runs from the conserved cysteine through the conserved F or W. A D gene is named only where the DNA matches it firmly. Clone size is given for some rows only: seen once, a few or many times, or a class if the clone is expanded.

J	V	size	D	DNA	CDR3
TRBJ1-2	TRBV20-1	few	-	TGCAGTGCCCCTGCCGGGGCGACAACTAACTATGGCTACACCTTC	CSAPAGATTNYGYTF
TRBJ1-5	TRBV27	-	-	TGTGCCAGCAGTTTATACTGGGGTATCCCGCCCCAGCATTTT	CASSLYWGIPPQHF
TRBJ2-1	TRBV5-1	-	TRBD1	TGCGCCAGCAGCCCCGGGACAGGGCACTACAATGAGCAGTTCTTC	CASSPGTGHYNEQFF
TRBJ2-1	TRBV9	many	TRBD2	TGTGCCAGCGGTGGGACTAGCGGCTACAATGAGCAGTTCTTC	CASGGTSGYNEQFF
TRBJ2-1	TRBV9	few	-	TGTGCCAGCAGCGCCGTCGGGACCAACTACAATGAGCAGTTCTTC	CASSAVGTNYNEQFF
TRBJ2-6	TRBV7-9	-	-	TGTGCCAGCAGCTTAGACGAGTCTCCCGGGGCCAACGTCCTGACTTTC	CASSLDESPGANVLTF
TRBJ2-5	TRBV12-3/TRBV12-4	many	TRBD2	TGTGCCAGCAGTCCCCGGGGGCTAGCGGGCGAAGAGACCCAGTACTTC	CASSPRGLAGEETQYF
TRBJ2-5	TRBV5-6	-	-	TGTGCCAGCAGCTCCGACCTTGAAGAGACCCAGTACTTC	CASSSDLEETQYF
TRBJ2-1	TRBV6-1	-	-	TGTGCCAGCACCCCCGCTGTAGGGGTGAATGAGCAGTTCTTC	CASTPAVGVNEQFF
TRBJ2-5	TRBV24-1	few	TRBD1	TGTGCCACCAGTGATCCCAGGGGGACACAAGAGACCCAGTACTTC	CATSDPRGTQETQYF
TRBJ2-4	TRBV7-9	-	TRBD1	TGTGCCAGCAGCTTGGCACCGGGACAGGGAAACATTCAGTACTTC	CASSLAPGQGNIQYF
TRBJ2-7	TRBV15	-	-	TGTGCCACCAGCAGACGTTTTGGCGGCAGCTCCTACGAGCAGTACTTC	CATSRRFGGSSYEQYF
TRBJ2-1	TRBV7-9	-	-	TGTGCCAGCGACCCCGGGGCAGGTGGGCAGTTCTTC	CASDPGAGGQFF
TRBJ2-6	TRBV24-1	few	TRBD1	TGTGCCACCAGTTTGGGGACAGGGCCTGGGGCCAACGTCCTGACTTTC	CATSLGTGPGANVLTF
TRBJ1-1	TRBV19	-	-	TGTGCCAGTAGTACCGGGAGGACTGAAGCTTTCTTT	CASSTGRTEAFF
TRBJ1-5	TRBV9	few	-	TGTGCCAGCAGCGTAGGCAGGAATAGCAATCAGCCCCAGCATTTT	CASSVGRNSNQPQHF